The entry below gives a single T cell receptor (beta chain) sequence along with its context. The antigen is unknown. Germline V gene lookup returns CDR1 SGHRS and CDR2 YFSETQ. The CDR3 consists of 14 residues. With V trimmed by 3 bases and J by 8 bases, 7 bases remained unmatched. The method was immunoSEQ multiplex PCR; TCRdb's version includes in-frame clones alone and lacks a portion of them. This sample has about 520,000 clones, with 70% to 85% found just once. This entry belongs to a study of shared clonotypes between healthy human individuals. The study, taken as a whole, reports: Sequencing depth was a factor that was expected to affect clonotype sharing among donors.

The sequence derives from a woman between 35 and 50 years old in good health. Some clones in this sample may be carry-over from other donors' samples. The chain has TRBV5-1 and TRBJ2-1; 8 bases are shared with TRBD2. Sequencing used PBMCs. The CDR3 region is CASSWTSTRDEQFF. The CDR3 coding sequence is TGCGCCAGCAGCTGGACTAGCACTCGGGATGAGCAGTTCTTC.